These T cell receptor beta chains were read from a single sample in a study of cytomegalovirus exposure and HLA in healthy donors. Using immunoSEQ multiplex PCR, the repertoire was profiled, and TCRdb retains in-frame clones only, with some absent. The sample shows about 130,000 clones, around four fifths of them seen only once. The sequenced sample was PBMCs. These receptors came from a man between 18 and 29 years old in good health and CMV-seropositive. The CDR3 runs from the conserved cysteine through the conserved F or W. The D gene is left open where the match is weak. Size is stated for part of the rows, as once, few or many counts, or as a class when the clone is expanded.

>TRBV2|11|.|TRBJ2-1|.
TGTGCCAGCAGTGACCGCAGGGCGGGATTCTTC
CASSDRRAGFF
>TRBV7-3|16|.|TRBJ2-7|.
TGTGCCAGCAGCTCGCCGACTAGACTCCTCACCCACGAGCAGTACTTC
CASSSPTRLLTHEQYF
>TRBV5-5|12|.|TRBJ2-7|.
TGTGCCAGCAGCTTCGAAGGGGACGAGCAGTACTTC
CASSFEGDEQYF
>TRBV6-5|14|.|TRBJ2-2|.
TGTGCCAGCAAAATCGGGACAATGACCGGGGAGCTGTTTTTT
CASKIGTMTGELFF
>TRBV27|14|.|TRBJ2-1|.
TGTGCCAGCAGTAGACAGAAACTTAACAATGAGCAGTTCTTC
CASSRQKLNNEQFF
>TRBV27|13|.|TRBJ2-5|.
TGTGCCAGCACGTCGCTAGAGAAAGAGACCCAGTACTTC
CASTSLEKETQYF
>TRBV13|15|.|TRBJ2-2|.
TGTGCCAGCAGCTTTTGGGGGGGCAACACCGGGGAGCTGTTTTTT
CASSFWGGNTGELFF
>TRBV4-2|16|TRBD2|TRBJ2-5|few
TGTGCCAGCAGTACCACCGGGGGGGCCTTGGAGGAGACCCAGTACTTC
CASSTTGGALEETQYF
>TRBV29-1|13|.|TRBJ2-1|.
TGCAGCGTTGACCAGGGTGGAGTTAATGAGCAGTTCTTC
CSVDQGGVNEQFF
>TRBV4-1|15|TRBD1|TRBJ2-3|.
TGCGCCAGCAGCCAAGACAGGGGGCGGGTAGATACGCAGTATTTT
CASSQDRGRVDTQYF
>TRBV6-1|16|.|TRBJ1-3|few
TGTGCCAGCAGTGTCTCGGGGGGAAACTCTGGAAACACCATATATTTT
CASSVSGGNSGNTIYF
>TRBV5-4|16|TRBD2|TRBJ2-5|once
TGTGCCAGCAGCTTGGGCGCTAGCGGGGCGTGGGAGACCCAGTACTTC
CASSLGASGAWETQYF